This record looks at one T cell receptor beta chain sequence and its context. Its antigen is undetermined. cDNA specific to TCR beta was made from approximately 0.55 ug of total RNA, with a constant-region primer employed for priming. For TCR beta, libraries were produced by three nested multiplex PCR rounds using slightly modified ARM-PCR. The study ran its first two PCR rounds for roughly 9 cycles each, using TRBV1-TRBV30 forward primers and a C-beta reverse primer. TCRdb used MiXCR to reprocess the multiplex PCR reads, holding one entry per CDR3 protein. The table has 90,000 to 150,000 distinct CDR3 sequences, 55% to 70% seen once. Each 20-30 mg portion of unsorted bulk tissue served as the source for co-extraction of RNA and DNA. The ends were cut back, 8 bases at V and 9 bases at J, with 19 bases in the middle. CDR1 SQVTM and CDR2 ANQGSEA come from the germline V gene. The CDR3 is 12 amino acids.

This specimen belongs to a study of tumor-infiltrating lymphocytes in primary liver carcinoma. Study at large: Donors had hepatocellular carcinoma or combined HCC and intrahepatic cholangiocarcinoma. Findings and caveats of the study: Tumor-adjacent and tumor-blood pairs shared a smaller degree of overlap than tumor region pairs.

The clonotype comes from a woman in her sixties or seventies with primary liver carcinoma and hepatitis B virus infection. This chain links TRBV29-1 with TRBJ1-2; tentatively, D is TRBD1 (5 bases). Sequences were obtained from tumor-adjacent normal liver tissue. The CDR3 loop is CSIGANNYCYTF. DNA for the CDR3: TGCAGCATTGGGGCCAACAATTATTGCTACACCTTC.